The clone carrying this TCR beta chain ranks as large. The antigen is unknown. Germline V gene data show CDR1 as SNHLY and CDR2 as FYNNEI. V shed 1 base and J shed 5 bases, with 11 bases lying between them. This CDR3 comprises 14 residues. The entry originates in a study of T cell repertoires in ileal Crohn's disease. Study-wide background: Approximately 35% were active smokers at surgery; median disease duration was roughly eight years. The MI sample came from the proximal margin of the surgical specimen. Study-wide findings and caveats: Every patient over 26.8% clonality showed endoscopic recurrence. Sorted CD8 T cells held more high-frequency clones than CD4.

This sample's time point: proximal margin of the surgical specimen (macroscopically non-inflamed). Clones were read by immunoSEQ multiplex PCR, and TCRdb kept only the in-frame ones, dropping some. Here the sample spans thousands of clones, more than 70% being singletons. The sample consisted of ileal tissue. This receptor was identified in an adult with Crohn's disease. The gene calls are TRBV2 and TRBJ2-5; a weak D match, TRBD1 (5 bases). CDR3 sequence reads: CASSEGRVVETQYF. DNA of the CDR3: TGTGCCAGCAGTGAAGGCAGGGTTGTGGAGACCCAGTACTTC.